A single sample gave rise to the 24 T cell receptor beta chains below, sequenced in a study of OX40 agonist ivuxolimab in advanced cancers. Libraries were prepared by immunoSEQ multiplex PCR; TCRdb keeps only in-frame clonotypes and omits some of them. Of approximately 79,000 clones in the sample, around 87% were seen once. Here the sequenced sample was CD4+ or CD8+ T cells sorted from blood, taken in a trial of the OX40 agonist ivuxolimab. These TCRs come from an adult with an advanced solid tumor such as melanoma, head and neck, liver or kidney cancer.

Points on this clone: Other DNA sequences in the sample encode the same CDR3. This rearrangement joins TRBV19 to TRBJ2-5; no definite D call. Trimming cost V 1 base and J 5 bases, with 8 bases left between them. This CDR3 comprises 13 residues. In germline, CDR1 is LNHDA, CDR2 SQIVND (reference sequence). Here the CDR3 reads CASSIVARETQYF. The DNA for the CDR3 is TGTGCCAGTAGTATAGTCGCTAGGGAGACCCAGTACTTC.

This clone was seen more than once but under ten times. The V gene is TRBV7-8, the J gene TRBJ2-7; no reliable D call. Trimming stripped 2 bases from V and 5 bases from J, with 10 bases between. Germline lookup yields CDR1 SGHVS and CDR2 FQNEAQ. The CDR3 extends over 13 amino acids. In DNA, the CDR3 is TGTGCCAGCAGCTTAAGACGAAAGGACGAGCAGTACTTC. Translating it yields CASSLRRKDEQYF. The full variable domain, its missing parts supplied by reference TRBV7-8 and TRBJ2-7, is GAGVSQSPRYKVAKRGQDVALRCDPISGHVSLFWYQQALGQGPEFLTYFQNEAQLDKSGLPSDRFFAERPEGSVSTLKIQRTQQEDSAVYLCASSLRRKDEQYFGPGTRLTVT.

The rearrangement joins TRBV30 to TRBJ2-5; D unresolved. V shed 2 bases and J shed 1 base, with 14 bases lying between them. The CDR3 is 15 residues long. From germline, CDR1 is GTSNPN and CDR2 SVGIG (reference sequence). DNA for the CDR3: TGTGCCTGGAGTCGAAGAGGACCTCTCCAAGAGACCCAGTACTTC. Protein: CAWSRRGPLQETQYF.

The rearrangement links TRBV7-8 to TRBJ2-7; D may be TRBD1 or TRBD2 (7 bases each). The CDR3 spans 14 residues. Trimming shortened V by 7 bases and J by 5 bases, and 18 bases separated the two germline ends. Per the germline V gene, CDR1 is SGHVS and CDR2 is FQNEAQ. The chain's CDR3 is CASTWRGGGDEQYF. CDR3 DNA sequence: TGTGCCAGCACATGGAGGGGAGGGGGCGACGAGCAGTACTTC.

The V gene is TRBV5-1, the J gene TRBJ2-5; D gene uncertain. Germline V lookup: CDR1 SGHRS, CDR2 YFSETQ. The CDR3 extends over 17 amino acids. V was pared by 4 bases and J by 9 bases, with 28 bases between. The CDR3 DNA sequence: TGCGCCAGCAGCGCCGGATCCCCTAATAGGCCTCATCGTGCCCAGTACTTC. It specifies CASSAGSPNRPHRAQYF.

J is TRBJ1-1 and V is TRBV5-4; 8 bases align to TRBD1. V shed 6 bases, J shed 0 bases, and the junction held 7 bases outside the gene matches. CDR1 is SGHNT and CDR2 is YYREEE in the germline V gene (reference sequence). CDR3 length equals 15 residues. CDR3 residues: CASTTGTGMNTEAFF. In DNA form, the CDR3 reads TGTGCCAGCACTACCGGGACAGGAATGAACACTGAAGCTTTCTTT. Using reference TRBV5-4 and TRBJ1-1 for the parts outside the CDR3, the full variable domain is ETGVTQSPTHLIKTRGQQVTLRCSSQSGHNTVSWYQQALGQGPQFIFQYYREEENGRGNFPPRFSGLQFPNYSSELNVNALELDDSALYLCASTTGTGMNTEAFFGQGTRLTVV.

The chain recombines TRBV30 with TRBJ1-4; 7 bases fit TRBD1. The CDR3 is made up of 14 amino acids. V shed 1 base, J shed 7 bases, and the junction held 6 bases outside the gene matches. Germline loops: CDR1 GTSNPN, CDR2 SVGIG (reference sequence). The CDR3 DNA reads TGTGCCTGGAGTGCAGGGGGAATTGGTGAAAAACTGTTTTTT. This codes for CAWSAGGIGEKLFF.

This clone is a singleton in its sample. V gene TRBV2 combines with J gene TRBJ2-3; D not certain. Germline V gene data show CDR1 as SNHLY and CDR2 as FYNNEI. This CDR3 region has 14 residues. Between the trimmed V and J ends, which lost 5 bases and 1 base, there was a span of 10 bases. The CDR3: CASSSRWGTDTQYF. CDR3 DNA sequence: TGTGCCAGCAGTAGTCGTTGGGGCACAGATACGCAGTATTTT.

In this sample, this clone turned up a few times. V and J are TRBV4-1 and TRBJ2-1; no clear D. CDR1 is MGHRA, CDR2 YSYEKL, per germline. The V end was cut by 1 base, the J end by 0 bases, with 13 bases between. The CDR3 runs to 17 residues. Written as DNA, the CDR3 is TGCGCCAGCAGCCAAGTCGATTTGGGATTCTCCTACAATGAGCAGTTCTTC. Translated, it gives CASSQVDLGFSYNEQFF.

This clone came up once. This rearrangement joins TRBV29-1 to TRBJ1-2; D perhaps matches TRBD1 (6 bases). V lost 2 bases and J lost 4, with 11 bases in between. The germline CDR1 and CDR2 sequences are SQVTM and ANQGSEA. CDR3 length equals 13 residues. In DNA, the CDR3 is TGCAGCGTTGAAAATCGAGGGGGCTATGGCTACACCTTC. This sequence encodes CSVENRGGYGYTF.

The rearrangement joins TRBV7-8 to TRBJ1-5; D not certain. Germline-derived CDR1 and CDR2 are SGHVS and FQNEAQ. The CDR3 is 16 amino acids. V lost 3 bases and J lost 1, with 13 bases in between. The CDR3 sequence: CASSFSGRMSNQPQHF. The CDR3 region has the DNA TGTGCCAGCAGCTTTTCGGGGAGAATGAGCAATCAGCCCCAGCATTTT.

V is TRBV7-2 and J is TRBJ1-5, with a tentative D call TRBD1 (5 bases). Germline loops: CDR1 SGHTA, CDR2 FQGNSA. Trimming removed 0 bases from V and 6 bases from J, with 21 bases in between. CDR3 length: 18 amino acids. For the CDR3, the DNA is TGTGCCAGCAGCTTAGCGGGACCAGGGAGTGGAACGGGTCAGCCCCAGCATTTT. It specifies CASSLAGPGSGTGQPQHF.

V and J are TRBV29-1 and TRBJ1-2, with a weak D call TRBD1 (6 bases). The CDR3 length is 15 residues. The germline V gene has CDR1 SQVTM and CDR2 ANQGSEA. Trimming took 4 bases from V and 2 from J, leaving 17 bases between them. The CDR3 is CSVGSFRGLNYGYTF. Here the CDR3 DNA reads TGCAGCGTTGGGTCGTTCAGGGGCCTGAACTATGGCTACACCTTC.

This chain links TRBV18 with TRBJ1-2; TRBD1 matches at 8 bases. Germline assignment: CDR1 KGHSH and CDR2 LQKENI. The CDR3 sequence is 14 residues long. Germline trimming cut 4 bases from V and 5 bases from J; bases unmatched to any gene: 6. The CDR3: CASSLGTGLYGYTF. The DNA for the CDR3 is TGTGCCAGCTCACTGGGGACAGGCCTTTATGGCTACACCTTC.

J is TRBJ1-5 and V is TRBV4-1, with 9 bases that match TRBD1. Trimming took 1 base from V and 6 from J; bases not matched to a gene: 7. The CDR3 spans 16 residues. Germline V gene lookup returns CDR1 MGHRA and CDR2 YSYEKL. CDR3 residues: CASSQGYRGLSQPQHF. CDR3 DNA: TGCGCCAGCAGCCAAGGATACAGGGGGCTGAGTCAGCCCCAGCATTTT.

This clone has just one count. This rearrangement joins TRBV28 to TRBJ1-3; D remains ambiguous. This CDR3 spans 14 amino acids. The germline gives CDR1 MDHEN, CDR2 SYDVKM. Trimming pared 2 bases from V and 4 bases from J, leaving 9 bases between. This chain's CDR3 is CASSLPRFGNTIYF. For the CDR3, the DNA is TGTGCCAGCAGTTTACCCAGGTTCGGAAACACCATATATTTT.

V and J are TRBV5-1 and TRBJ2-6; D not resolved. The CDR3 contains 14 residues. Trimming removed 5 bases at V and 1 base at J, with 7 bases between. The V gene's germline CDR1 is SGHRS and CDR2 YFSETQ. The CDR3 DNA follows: TGCGCCAGCAGATTCTTTTCTGGGGCCAACGTCCTGACTTTC. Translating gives CASRFFSGANVLTF. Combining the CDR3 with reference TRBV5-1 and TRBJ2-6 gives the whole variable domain KAGVTQTPRYLIKTRGQQVTLSCSPISGHRSVSWYQQTPGQGLQFLFEYFSETQRNKGNFPGRFSGRQFSNSRSEMNVSTLELGDSALYLCASRFFSGANVLTFGAGSRLTVL.

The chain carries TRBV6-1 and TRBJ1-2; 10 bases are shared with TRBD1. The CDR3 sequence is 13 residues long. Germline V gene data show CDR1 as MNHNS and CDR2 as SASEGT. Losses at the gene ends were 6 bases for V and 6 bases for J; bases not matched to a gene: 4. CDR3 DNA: TGTGCCAGCAGGGGGACAGGGGCTGATGGCTACACCTTC. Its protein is CASRGTGADGYTF.

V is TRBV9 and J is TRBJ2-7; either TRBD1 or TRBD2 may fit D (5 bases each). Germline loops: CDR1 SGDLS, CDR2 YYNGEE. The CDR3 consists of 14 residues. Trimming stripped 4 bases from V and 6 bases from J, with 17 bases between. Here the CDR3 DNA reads TGTGCCAGCAGCAGCTTGGGGGTCCCGGCCGAGCAGTACTTC. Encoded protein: CASSSLGVPAEQYF.

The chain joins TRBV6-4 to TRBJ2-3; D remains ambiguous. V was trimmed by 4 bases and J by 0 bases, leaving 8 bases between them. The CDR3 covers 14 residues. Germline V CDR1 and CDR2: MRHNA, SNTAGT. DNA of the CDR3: TGTGCCAGCAGTGTAAGCGCTAGCACAGATACGCAGTATTTT. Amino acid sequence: CASSVSASTDTQYF.

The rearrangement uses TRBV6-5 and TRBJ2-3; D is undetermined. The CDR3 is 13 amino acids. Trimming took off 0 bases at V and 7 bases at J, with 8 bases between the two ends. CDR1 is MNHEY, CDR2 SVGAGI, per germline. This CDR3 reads CASSYSHQNTQYF. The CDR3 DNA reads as TGTGCCAGCAGTTACTCGCATCAAAATACGCAGTATTTT.

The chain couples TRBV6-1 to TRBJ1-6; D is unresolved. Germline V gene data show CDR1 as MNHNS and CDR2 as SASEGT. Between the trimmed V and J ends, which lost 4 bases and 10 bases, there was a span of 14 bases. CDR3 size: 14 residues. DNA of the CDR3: TGTGCCAGCAGTGTATCGACGGCTAACTCACCCCTCCACTTT. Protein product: CASSVSTANSPLHF.

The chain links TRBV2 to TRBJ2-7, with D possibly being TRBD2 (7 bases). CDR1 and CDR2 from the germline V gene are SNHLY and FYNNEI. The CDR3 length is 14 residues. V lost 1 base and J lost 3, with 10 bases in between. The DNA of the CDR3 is TGTGCCAGCAGTGAAGAGGGGGGGAACTACGAGCAGTACTTC. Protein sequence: CASSEEGGNYEQYF.

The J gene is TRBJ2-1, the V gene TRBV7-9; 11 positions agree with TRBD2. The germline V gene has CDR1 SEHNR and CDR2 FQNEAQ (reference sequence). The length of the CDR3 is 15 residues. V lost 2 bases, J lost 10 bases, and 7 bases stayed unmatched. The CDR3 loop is CASSLTSGSSREQFF. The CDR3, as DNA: TGTGCCAGCAGCTTAACTAGCGGGAGTTCTCGCGAGCAGTTCTTC.